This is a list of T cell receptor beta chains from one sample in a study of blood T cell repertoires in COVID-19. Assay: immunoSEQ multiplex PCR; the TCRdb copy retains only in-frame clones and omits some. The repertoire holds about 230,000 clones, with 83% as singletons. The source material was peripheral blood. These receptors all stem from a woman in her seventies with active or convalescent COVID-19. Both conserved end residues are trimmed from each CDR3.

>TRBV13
ASSLGGGRGKLF
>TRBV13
ASSLKGWGGTGPGT
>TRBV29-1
SASPGQANTEAF
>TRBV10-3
AITPGGTDNQPQH
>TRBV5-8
ASSSRQSHSNQPQH
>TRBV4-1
ASSRTGEEGTEAF
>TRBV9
ASSGASTDTQY
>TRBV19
ASGAGVVADTQY
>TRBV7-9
ASSSQLTSGGATDTQY
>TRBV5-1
ASSGPDSRNSPLH
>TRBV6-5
ASTRQWDTEAF
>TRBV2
ASSTTSPHNEKLF
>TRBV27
ASSSKTGGGYGYT
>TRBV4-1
ASSQALQGPSYEQY
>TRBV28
ASTPSLQGSYEQY
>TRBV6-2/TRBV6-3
ASSPSRRGNQPQH
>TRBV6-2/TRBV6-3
ASSYSYYNEQF